This T cell receptor (beta chain) was recorded in a study of low-dose radiotherapy and immunotherapy resistance in tumors. Study-level background: One day before radiation and immunotherapy, intravenous cyclophosphamide 200 mg/m2 was administered, with this repeated every two weeks.

This clonotype was observed a few times. V lost 2 bases and J lost 0, with 5 bases in between. Germline V gene sequence: CDR1 SQVTM, CDR2 ANQGSEA. The CDR3 runs to 13 residues. Gene-specific TRAV and TRBV primers were used for first-strand cDNA, covering alpha and beta chains. TCRs underwent about 20 PCR cycles of amplification with a constant-region primer and V-primer adapter. A single record per CDR3 protein comes from TCRdb applying MiXCR to the reads. In the table there are 13,000 or so distinct CDR3 sequences, roughly four fifths of which are singletons. This sequence was found in a human donor with advanced metastatic prostate, ovarian, gallbladder or colorectal cancer (not recorded which). This table probably holds off-target reads from a library built for another chain. The rearrangement links TRBV29-1 to TRBJ1-3; the D is unclear. This CDR3 is CSVERNSGNTIYF. Here the CDR3 DNA reads TGCAGCGTTGAAAGGAACTCTGGAAACACCATATATTTT.